The 28 T cell receptor beta chains given below trace back to one sample, sequenced in a study of blood T cell repertoires in COVID-19. The repertoire was sequenced with immunoSEQ multiplex PCR; TCRdb's copy has only in-frame clones and lacks some. The sample lists 150,000 to 200,000 clones, 87% seen once, with around 5% in the top ten. The specimen was peripheral blood. The receptors were sampled from a human donor in a cohort sampled during active COVID-19.

The chain is built from TRBV7-3 and TRBJ2-2; TRBD2 is a possible D gene (6 bases). Germline values: CDR1 SGHTA, CDR2 FQGTGA. V shed 1 base and J shed 0 bases, with 9 bases lying between them. The CDR3 is 16 amino acids. CDR3 nucleotides: TGTGCCAGCAGCTTAATGGCGGGGACGAACACCGGGGAGCTGTTTTTT. Translation: CASSLMAGTNTGELFF. The variable domain in full, completed from reference TRBV7-3 and TRBJ2-2, reads GAGVSQTPSNKVTEKGKYVELRCDPISGHTALYWYRQSLGQGPEFLIYFQGTGAADDSGLPNDRFFAVRPEGSVSTLKIQRTERGDSAVYLCASSLMAGTNTGELFFGEGSRLTVL.

The chain recombines TRBV6-5 with TRBJ1-1; 7 bases line up with TRBD1. The CDR3 spans 15 residues. Germline CDR1 and CDR2: MNHEY and SVGAGI. Trimming at V came to 8 bases and at J to 0 bases, leaving 9 bases not matched to a gene. The CDR3 DNA reads as TGTGCCAGCGGCCTCCCCACAGGGGTGAACACTGAAGCTTTCTTT. This translates into CASGLPTGVNTEAFF.

V gene TRBV5-6 combines with J gene TRBJ2-1; 12 bases map to TRBD2. CDR3 length: 18 residues. Germline V CDR1 and CDR2: SGHDT, YYEEEE. The ends lost 4 bases at V and 4 bases at J; junction bases unmatched: 12. The CDR3 nucleotides read TGTGCCAGCAGCCGTCGGACTAGCGGGAAATTTAGATACAATGAGCAGTTCTTC. Its protein product is CASSRRTSGKFRYNEQFF.

This chain joins TRBV25-1 and TRBJ2-7; the match to TRBD1 covers 7 bases. The junction had 10 bases not matched to a gene; V was cut back by 5 bases and J by 3 bases. Germline V gene lookup returns CDR1 MGHDK and CDR2 SYGVNS. The CDR3 extends over 15 amino acids. Written as DNA, the CDR3 is TGTGCCAGCAGTCCCCGACAGGGAATCGGCTACGAGCAGTACTTC. Translation: CASSPRQGIGYEQYF.

The chain has TRBV7-2 and TRBJ1-2; TRBD1 matches at 11 bases. Per the germline V gene, CDR1 is SGHTA and CDR2 is FQGNSA. The V and J ends lost 5 bases and 4 bases, in that order; junction bases with no gene match: 9. The CDR3 spans 16 residues. CDR3 residues: CASSEDRGRVGYGYTF. CDR3 DNA sequence: TGTGCCAGCAGCGAGGACAGGGGGCGAGTCGGCTATGGCTACACCTTC.

The V call is TRBV5-6, the J call TRBJ2-7, with 7 bases aligning to TRBD1. Germline V gene sequence: CDR1 SGHDT, CDR2 YYEEEE. With V trimmed by 2 bases and J by 7 bases, 15 bases remained unmatched. This CDR3 contains 16 residues. CDR3 in DNA: TGTGCCAGCAGCTTTAGGGCAGGGGGTTATCCAGCTGAGCAGTACTTC. Protein: CASSFRAGGYPAEQYF.

This clone was recorded once. This sequence joins TRBV6-5 and TRBJ2-7; a possible D gene is TRBD1 (5 bases). The CDR3 runs 11 residues. Between the trimmed V and J ends, which lost 9 bases and 3 bases, there was a span of 9 bases. Germline V CDR1 and CDR2: MNHEY, SVGAGI. CDR3 sequence reads: CASVQGYEQYF. The CDR3, as DNA: TGTGCCAGTGTCCAGGGCTACGAGCAGTACTTC.

The DNA for the CDR3 is TGTGCCAGCAGAACTCGACAGGGGATGGCCTATGGCTACACCTTC. Residues: CASRTRQGMAYGYTF. The chain has TRBV6-5 and TRBJ1-2; 8 bases match TRBD1. After removal of 6 bases from V and 4 bases from J, the junction contained 10 bases not matched to a gene. Germline V gene sequence: CDR1 MNHEY, CDR2 SVGAGI. The CDR3 is made up of 15 amino acids.

The chain recombines TRBV7-6 with TRBJ1-3, with D possibly matching TRBD1 (5 bases). Germline V gene data show CDR1 as SGHVS and CDR2 as FNYEAQ. Trimming removed 7 bases at V and 0 bases at J, with 16 bases between. The CDR3 has 16 amino acids. The CDR3 loop reads CASTSSGGGSGNTIYF. The CDR3 nucleotides read TGTGCCAGCACCTCTAGCGGGGGGGGCTCTGGAAACACCATATATTTT.

The rearrangement uses TRBV6-2 or TRBV6-3 and TRBJ1-5; D gene uncertain. Deletions cut 6 bases from V and 3 bases from J, with 9 bases between. This CDR3 is built from 13 residues. Germline V CDR1 and CDR2: MNHEY, SVGEGT. The CDR3 region is CASSLPNNQPQHF. The CDR3 coding sequence is TGTGCCAGCAGCCTACCTAACAATCAGCCCCAGCATTTT.

In this sample, this clone turned up a few times. For the CDR3, the DNA is TGTGCCAGCAGCCCTGGAGCGAGCTCCTACGAGCAGTACTTC. This codes for CASSPGASSYEQYF. This rearrangement joins TRBV7-2 to TRBJ2-7; no firm D call. This CDR3 contains 14 residues. V was pared by 5 bases and J by 0 bases, with 11 bases between. Germline loops: CDR1 SGHTA, CDR2 FQGNSA.

The CDR3 sequence: CASKTRDTTYEQYF. CDR3 nucleotides: TGTGCCAGCAAGACCCGGGACACCACCTACGAGCAGTACTTC. The chain is built from TRBV6-6 and TRBJ2-7; D may be TRBD1 (6 bases). V shed 7 bases and J shed 2 bases, with 15 bases lying between them. This CDR3 contains 14 residues. CDR1 is MNHNY, CDR2 SVGAGI, per germline (reference sequence).

The V gene is TRBV9, the J gene TRBJ2-7, with 9 bases identical to TRBD1. The CDR3 loop spans 16 amino acids. V lost 0 bases to trimming and J lost 5 bases; unmatched junction nucleotides: 9. Germline V gene lookup returns CDR1 SGDLS and CDR2 YYNGEE. The DNA for the CDR3 is TGTGCCAGCAGCGTAGGCAAACAGGGGGCGCTCCACGAGCAGTACTTC. Encoded protein: CASSVGKQGALHEQYF. Full variable domain (outside the CDR3, taken from reference TRBV9 and TRBJ2-7): DSGVTQTPKHLITATGQRVTLRCSPRSGDLSVYWYQQSLDQGLQFLIQYYNGEERAKGNILERFSAQQFPDLHSELNLSSLELGDSALYFCASSVGKQGALHEQYFGPGTRLTVT.

This clone occurred once. The gene calls are TRBV10-3 and TRBJ2-1, with D tentatively TRBD1 (6 bases). CDR3 length: 16 amino acids. The V end was cut by 0 bases, the J end by 6 bases, with 15 bases between. CDR1 is ENHRY and CDR2 is SYGVKD in the germline V gene. The CDR3: CAISESPGHDINEQFF. CDR3 sequence (DNA): TGTGCCATCAGTGAGTCACCGGGACATGACATCAATGAGCAGTTCTTC.

The chain recombines TRBV5-1 with TRBJ2-7; tentatively, D is TRBD2 (5 bases). Germline V gives CDR1 SGHRS, CDR2 YFSETQ. The CDR3 has 14 amino acids. Trimming left V 8 bases short and J 0 bases short, with 15 bases between. CDR3 protein: CARLHLALSYEQYF. The CDR3 nucleotides are TGCGCCAGACTACACCTAGCCCTCTCCTACGAGCAGTACTTC.

The chain employs TRBV11-2 and TRBJ2-7; possible D gene TRBD2, 6 bases. CDR1 is SGHAT and CDR2 is FQNNGV in the germline V gene. The CDR3 covers 15 residues. Trimming removed 0 bases at V and 2 bases at J, with 11 bases between. The CDR3 sequence: CASSLEEGEPYEQYF. Here the CDR3 DNA reads TGTGCCAGCAGCTTAGAGGAGGGTGAGCCCTACGAGCAGTACTTC.

V is TRBV28 and J is TRBJ2-7; perhaps TRBD2 as D (6 bases). Trimming removed 4 bases at V and 2 bases at J, with 18 bases between. The germline CDR1 and CDR2 sequences are MDHEN and SYDVKM. The CDR3 loop spans 16 amino acids. The chain's CDR3 is CASSSVQLQRAYEQYF. CDR3 DNA sequence: TGTGCCAGCAGTTCGGTCCAACTCCAGCGGGCCTACGAGCAGTACTTC.

The J gene is TRBJ1-5, the V gene TRBV19; D is possibly TRBD1 (6 bases). The CDR3 is 15 residues long. Per germline, CDR1 LNHDA and CDR2 SQIVND (reference sequence). Trimming stripped 0 bases from V and 7 bases from J, with 13 bases between. CDR3 nucleotides: TGTGCCAGTAGTATAGAGGCACAGGGATGGCAGCCCCAGCATTTT. Translation: CASSIEAQGWQPQHF. Based on the CDR3 plus reference TRBV19 and TRBJ1-5, the full variable domain is DGGITQSPKYLFRKEGQNVTLSCEQNLNHDAMYWYRQDPGQGLRLIYYSQIVNDFQKGDIAEGYSVSREKKESFPLTVTSAQKNPTAFYLCASSIEAQGWQPQHFGDGTRLSIL.

In DNA form, the CDR3 reads TGTGCCAGCAGCTTGAACAGGGTAGAAGAGCAGTACTTC. Translation: CASSLNRVEEQYF. The gene calls are TRBV7-2 and TRBJ2-5; possible D gene TRBD1, 6 bases. Germline CDR1 is SGHTA and CDR2 is FQGNSA. This CDR3 region has 13 residues. Trimming pared 3 bases from V and 11 bases from J, leaving 16 bases between.

The CDR3 region has the DNA TGTGCCAGCAGTGAAGGGCGGGAGGGGTACGAGCAGTACTTC. Its translation: CASSEGREGYEQYF. This sequence joins TRBV2 and TRBJ2-7, with TRBD2 matching 9 bases. With 1 base clipped from V and 4 bases from J, the junction kept 2 bases outside the gene matches. Germline CDR1 is SNHLY and CDR2 is FYNNEI. The CDR3 length is 14 residues.

This rearrangement joins TRBV10-2 to TRBJ2-1; TRBD2 is a possible D gene (5 bases). The CDR3 loop spans 15 amino acids. Germline CDR1 WSHSY, CDR2 SAAADI. Trimming removed 8 bases at V and 2 bases at J, with 16 bases between. CDR3 region: CASESSGRAYNEQFF. As DNA, the CDR3 is TGCGCCAGCGAAAGCAGCGGACGCGCCTACAATGAGCAGTTCTTC.

The rearrangement joins TRBV7-9 to TRBJ2-1; the match to TRBD2 covers 12 bases. The ends lost 5 bases at V and 8 bases at J; junction bases unmatched: 10. CDR1 is SEHNR, CDR2 FQNEAQ, per germline (reference sequence). The CDR3 is 16 residues long. The CDR3 is CASSLRLAGALDEQFF. The DNA of the CDR3 is TGTGCCAGCAGCCTTCGACTAGCGGGAGCCTTGGATGAGCAGTTCTTC.

V and J are TRBV5-8 and TRBJ1-2, with TRBD1 matching 10 bases. In germline, CDR1 is SGHTS, CDR2 YDEGEE. Trimming took 0 bases from V and 3 from J; bases not matched to a gene: 8. The CDR3 runs 17 residues. For the CDR3, the DNA is TGTGCCAGCAGCTTGGCTTTGCGGGACAGGGGAGACTATGGCTACACCTTC. The encoded protein is CASSLALRDRGDYGYTF.

Here the CDR3 reads CASSVTSGNYGYTF. The CDR3 nucleotides read TGTGCCAGCAGCGTTACATCGGGAAACTATGGCTACACCTTC. The chain carries TRBV9 and TRBJ1-2; D ambiguous. V was cut by 2 bases and J by 2 bases, with 10 bases left in between. This CDR3 is built from 14 residues. Germline assignment: CDR1 SGDLS and CDR2 YYNGEE.

V is TRBV28 and J is TRBJ1-5; a possible D gene is TRBD1 (6 bases). This CDR3 comprises 16 residues. From germline, CDR1 is MDHEN and CDR2 SYDVKM. Trimming took 6 bases from V and 6 from J, leaving 21 bases between them. CDR3 loop: CASSPVAGEVGQPQHF. The DNA for the CDR3 is TGTGCCAGCAGCCCTGTGGCAGGGGAAGTGGGTCAGCCCCAGCATTTT.

CDR3 region: CASSDPGTVSYEQYF. CDR3 nucleotide sequence: TGTGCCAGCAGCGACCCCGGGACAGTATCCTACGAGCAGTACTTC. This rearrangement joins TRBV6-5 to TRBJ2-7, with TRBD1 matching over 7 bases. This CDR3 is 15 amino acids long. Unmatched junction bases numbered 9, after V lost 6 bases and J lost 1 base. Germline-derived CDR1 and CDR2 are MNHEY and SVGAGI.

This chain connects TRBV6-2 or TRBV6-3 to TRBJ1-5; 9 bases match TRBD1. The germline V gene encodes CDR1 MNHEY and CDR2 SVGEGT. Germline trimming cut 5 bases from V and 3 bases from J; bases unmatched to any gene: 8. This CDR3 is 16 amino acids long. The CDR3 spells CASSDRDRANNQPQHF. DNA of the CDR3: TGTGCCAGCAGTGACCGGGACAGGGCAAACAATCAGCCCCAGCATTTT.

This clone was seen just once. The chain combines TRBV19 with TRBJ1-1, with D maybe TRBD1 (5 bases). The CDR3 loop spans 14 amino acids. V shed 2 bases and J shed 4 bases, with 11 bases lying between them. Per the germline V gene, CDR1 is LNHDA and CDR2 is SQIVND (reference sequence). This chain's CDR3 is CASSIMGGTTEAFF. The DNA of the CDR3 is TGTGCCAGTAGTATAATGGGAGGGACCACTGAAGCTTTCTTT.